The 21 T cell receptor beta chains reported below all come from one sample, sequenced in a study of T cell repertoires in aging, cancer and after chemotherapy. TCR beta rearrangements were amplified from peripheral blood genomic DNA. TRB rearrangements spanning V, D and J were amplified using mixed TRB-A/B primers. MiXCR, run by TCRdb on the multiplex PCR reads, gives a single entry per CDR3 protein. This table holds about 9,800 distinct CDR3 sequences, less than 45% found once. The source material was blood. The source is a human donor in good health.

The sample holds one count of this clonotype. V usage is TRBV19 and J usage is TRBJ2-1, with TRBD2 matching over 8 bases. CDR3 length equals 19 residues. Germline CDR1 LNHDA, CDR2 SQIVND (reference sequence). The V and J ends lost 6 bases and 0 bases, in that order; junction bases with no gene match: 16. The CDR3 DNA reads as TGTGCCAGTAGACCGAAAGCGGGAGAGCCGGGGGGCTCCTACAATGAGCAGTTCTTC. The encoded protein is CASRPKAGEPGGSYNEQFF.

The genes are TRBV10-3 and TRBJ2-2; 7 bases align to TRBD2. V lost 5 bases to trimming and J lost 0 bases; unmatched junction nucleotides: 6. Germline assignment: CDR1 ENHRY and CDR2 SYGVKD. The CDR3 runs to 16 residues. Here the CDR3 DNA reads TGTGCCATCAGTCGGGCTAGCGGAACGAACACCGGGGAGCTGTTTTTT. As protein: CAISRASGTNTGELFF.

This clonotype was observed a handful of times. The chain links TRBV18 to TRBJ2-3; D gene uncertain. CDR1 KGHSH and CDR2 LQKENI come from the germline V gene. V lost 1 base to trimming and J lost 3 bases, with 8 bases between them. This CDR3 contains 14 residues. This chain's CDR3 is CASSPLPETDTQYF. In nucleotides, the CDR3 is TGTGCCAGCTCACCACTGCCGGAAACAGATACGCAGTATTTT.

This clonotype was observed a handful of times. The V call is TRBV28, the J call TRBJ2-1, with a possible D match to TRBD2 (5 bases). Germline V gene data show CDR1 as MDHEN and CDR2 as SYDVKM. V shed 5 bases and J shed 5 bases, with 10 bases lying between them. This CDR3 has 13 amino acids. The CDR3 DNA reads as TGTGCCAGCAGTCGACTAAGGGACAATGAGCAGTTCTTC. Residues: CASSRLRDNEQFF.

The table lists this clonotype with a few counts. This chain uses TRBV20-1 with TRBJ2-3; 9 bases are shared with TRBD2. The germline gives CDR1 DFQATT, CDR2 SNEGSKA (reference sequence). J was trimmed by 5 bases and V by 3 bases; bases with no gene match: 9. This CDR3 is built from 15 residues. CDR3 DNA: TGCAGTGCTAGGGACGCGGGAGGGCCGGGAGATACGCAGTATTTT. Translating gives CSARDAGGPGDTQYF.

This chain connects TRBV6-5 to TRBJ2-3, with D perhaps TRBD1 (6 bases). CDR1 and CDR2 from the germline V gene are MNHEY and SVGAGI. Trimming stripped 4 bases from V and 1 base from J, with 9 bases between. CDR3 length equals 14 residues. Written as DNA, the CDR3 is TGTGCCAGCAGTTCCCGGACAGGCACAGATACGCAGTATTTT. The encoded protein is CASSSRTGTDTQYF.

This clonotype was detected only a few times. The chain employs TRBV11-2 and TRBJ2-1; TRBD1 aligns across 7 bases. The CDR3 spans 14 residues. With V trimmed by 3 bases and J by 5 bases, 4 bases remained unmatched. Germline V CDR1 and CDR2: SGHAT, FQNNGV. For the CDR3, the DNA is TGTGCCAGCAGCTTTTGGGACAGTGACAATGAGCAGTTCTTC. Translation gives CASSFWDSDNEQFF.

CDR3 in amino acids: CATSSGALVGKSNTGELFF. The CDR3 nucleotides read TGTGCCACCAGCAGTGGCGCTTTGGTTGGGAAATCGAACACCGGGGAGCTGTTTTTT. The chain is built from TRBV15 and TRBJ2-2; D call uncertain. Trimming left V 3 bases short and J 0 bases short, with 20 bases between. Germline V CDR1 and CDR2: LNHNV, YYDKDF (reference sequence). The CDR3 is 19 residues long. The variable domain in full, with the rest retrieved from reference TRBV15 and TRBJ2-2, is DAMVIQNPRYQVTQFGKPVTLSCSQTLNHNVMYWYQQKSSQAPKLLFHYYDKDFNNEADTPDNFQSRRPNTSFCFLDIRSPGLGDTAMYLCATSSGALVGKSNTGELFFGEGSRLTVL.

The V and J genes are TRBV12-3 or TRBV12-4 and TRBJ2-7; D might be TRBD2 (6 bases). Trimming removed 3 bases at V and 6 bases at J, with 15 bases between. CDR3 length equals 14 residues. CDR3 loop: CASSFSGRTGEQYF. The DNA of the CDR3 is TGTGCCAGCAGTTTTTCCGGGAGAACGGGCGAGCAGTACTTC.

The chain recombines TRBV5-4 with TRBJ2-3; D is perhaps TRBD1 (6 bases). Germline V gene sequence: CDR1 SGHNT, CDR2 YYREEE (reference sequence). V lost 0 bases and J 8 bases, leaving 19 bases between the germline ends. This CDR3 comprises 16 residues. CDR3 DNA sequence: TGTGCCAGCAGCTTGGCGTCAGGGGTGGTCACGGGTACGCAGTATTTT. Protein: CASSLASGVVTGTQYF.

This clonotype was seen a single time. This rearrangement joins TRBV18 to TRBJ2-3; no definite D call. This CDR3 has 15 amino acids. V was trimmed by 8 bases and J by 0 bases, leaving 15 bases between them. In germline, CDR1 is KGHSH, CDR2 LQKENI. The CDR3 sequence is CASTSKGSSTDTQYF. CDR3 bases: TGTGCCAGCACCAGTAAGGGATCTAGCACAGATACGCAGTATTTT.

Judged by abundance, this clonotype is medium-sized. This chain links TRBV29-1 with TRBJ1-1; D ambiguous. The CDR3 runs 12 residues. Looked up from germline, CDR1 is SQVTM and CDR2 is ANQGSEA. V was trimmed by 3 bases and J by 2 bases, leaving 7 bases between them. For the CDR3, the DNA is TGCAGCGTTGATATTGGAAACACTGAAGCTTTCTTT. It specifies CSVDIGNTEAFF. Full variable domain (remainder filled in from reference TRBV29-1 and TRBJ1-1): SAVISQKPSRDICQRGTSLTIQCQVDSQVTMMFWYRQQPGQSLTLIATANQGSEATYESGFVIDKFPISRPNLTFSTLTVSNMSPEDSSIYLCSVDIGNTEAFFGQGTRLTVV.

The gene calls are TRBV5-1 and TRBJ2-4; D might be TRBD1 (6 bases). The CDR3 covers 12 residues. Per the germline V gene, CDR1 is SGHRS and CDR2 is YFSETQ. Trimming cost V 0 bases and J 12 bases, with 10 bases left between them. CDR3 amino acids: CASSLEGGTQYF. CDR3 nucleotides: TGCGCCAGCAGCTTGGAAGGGGGAACTCAGTACTTC.

This clonotype was counted between two and nine times. The V call is TRBV5-5, the J call TRBJ2-5; no clear D gene. Germline V gene data show CDR1 as SGHKS and CDR2 as YYEKEE (reference sequence). Between the trimmed V and J ends, which lost 6 bases and 2 bases, there was a span of 17 bases. CDR3 length: 15 amino acids. DNA of the CDR3: TGTGCCAGCACTGCTAGTGGCTCCAAGCAAGAGACCCAGTACTTC. Amino acids: CASTASGSKQETQYF.

This clonotype is termed medium-sized. CDR3 bases: TGCAGCCTCTGGAATAGGGGCAGACACAATGAGCAGTTCTTC. Encoded protein: CSLWNRGRHNEQFF. This chain uses TRBV29-1 with TRBJ2-1; a weak D match, TRBD1 (5 bases). The V end was cut by 8 bases, the J end by 5 bases, with 19 bases between. This CDR3 region has 14 residues. The germline gives CDR1 SQVTM, CDR2 ANQGSEA.

The chain uses TRBV5-6 and TRBJ2-1; 9 bases line up with TRBD2. V was pared by 0 bases and J by 5 bases, with 3 bases of the junction left unmatched. The CDR3 runs 15 residues. CDR1 is SGHDT and CDR2 is YYEEEE in the germline V gene. The CDR3 coding sequence is TGTGCCAGCAGCTTGGGACTAGCGGCAGACAATGAGCAGTTCTTC. Translated, it gives CASSLGLAADNEQFF.

The chain has TRBV12-3 or TRBV12-4 and TRBJ2-3; D call uncertain. V was cut by 7 bases and J by 0 bases, with 17 bases left in between. CDR3 length: 16 residues. The CDR3 region has the DNA TGTGCCAGCACCGGCGGCCCCAGTTATAGCACAGATACGCAGTATTTT. Amino acid sequence: CASTGGPSYSTDTQYF.

This clonotype appeared a few times. CDR3: CASSWGRGEQFF. The CDR3 coding sequence is TGTGCCAGCAGCTGGGGTCGGGGTGAGCAGTTCTTC. The chain combines TRBV5-4 with TRBJ2-1, with a tentative D call TRBD2 (5 bases). The CDR3 contains 12 residues. V lost 3 bases to trimming and J lost 9 bases, with 10 bases between them. CDR1 is SGHNT and CDR2 is YYREEE in the germline V gene (reference sequence).

By share of the sample, this clonotype is medium-sized. V gene TRBV27 combines with J gene TRBJ2-3, with D perhaps TRBD1 (6 bases). There are 19 residues in the CDR3. The V gene's germline CDR1 is MNHEY and CDR2 SMNVEV (reference sequence). The V end lost 2 bases, the J end lost 3 bases, and 24 bases lay between the germline ends. The chain's CDR3 is CASSLIRGLGHKDTDTQYF. The CDR3 DNA reads TGTGCCAGCAGTTTAATCAGGGGCCTAGGACACAAGGATACAGATACGCAGTATTTT.

This chain uses TRBV19 with TRBJ2-3; 11 bases match TRBD1. CDR1 and CDR2 from the germline V gene are LNHDA and SQIVND (reference sequence). The CDR3 runs to 14 residues. V shed 4 bases and J 6 bases; nucleotides not matched to a gene: 3. The CDR3: CASSRTGGADTQYF. In nucleotides, the CDR3 is TGTGCCAGTAGTAGGACAGGGGGCGCGGATACGCAGTATTTT.

This clonotype is labeled as medium-sized (0.01 to 0.1%). The genes are TRBV6-5 and TRBJ2-2; 8 bases line up with TRBD2. Trimming removed 5 bases from V and 2 bases from J; junction bases left unmatched: 13. Looked up from germline, CDR1 is MNHEY and CDR2 is SVGAGI. This CDR3 contains 18 residues. CDR3 residues: CASSDGLRLAPNTGELFF. The CDR3 DNA reads TGTGCCAGCAGTGACGGGCTCCGACTAGCGCCTAACACCGGGGAGCTGTTTTTT.